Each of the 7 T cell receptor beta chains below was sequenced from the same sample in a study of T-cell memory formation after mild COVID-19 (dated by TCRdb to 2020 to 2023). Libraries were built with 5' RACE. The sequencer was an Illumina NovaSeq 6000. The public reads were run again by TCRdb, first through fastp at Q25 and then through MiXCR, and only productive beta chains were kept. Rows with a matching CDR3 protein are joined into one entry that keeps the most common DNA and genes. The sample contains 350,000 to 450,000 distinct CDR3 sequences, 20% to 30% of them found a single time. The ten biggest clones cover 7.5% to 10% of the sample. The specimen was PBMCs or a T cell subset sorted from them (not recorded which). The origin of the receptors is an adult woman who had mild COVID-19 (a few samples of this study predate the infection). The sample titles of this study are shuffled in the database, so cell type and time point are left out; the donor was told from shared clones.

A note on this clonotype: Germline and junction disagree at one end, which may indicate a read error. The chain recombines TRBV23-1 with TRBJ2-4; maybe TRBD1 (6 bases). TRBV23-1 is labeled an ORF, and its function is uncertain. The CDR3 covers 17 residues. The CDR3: CASSQSGQEIAKNSQYF. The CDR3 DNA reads TGCGCCAGCAGTCAATCGGGACAAGAGATAGCCAAAAACAGTCAGTACTTC.

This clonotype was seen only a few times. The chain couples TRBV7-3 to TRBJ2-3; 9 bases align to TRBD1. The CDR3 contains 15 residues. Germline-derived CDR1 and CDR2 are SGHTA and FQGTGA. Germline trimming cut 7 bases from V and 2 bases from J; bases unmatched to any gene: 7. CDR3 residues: CASTLTGGNTDTQYF. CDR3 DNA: TGTGCCAGCACCCTGACAGGGGGTAACACAGATACGCAGTATTTT.

The DNA of the CDR3 is TGTGCCAGCAGCTCCCCGGTCGTATTTGGGGCCAACGTCCTGACTTTC. Protein product: CASSSPVVFGANVLTF. The rearrangement joins TRBV7-2 to TRBJ2-6; D remains ambiguous. The CDR3 covers 16 residues. The V gene's germline CDR1 is SGHTA and CDR2 FQGNSA. V dropped 4 bases and J dropped 3 bases, with 13 bases sitting between them. Complete variable domain (other parts from reference TRBV7-2 and TRBJ2-6): GAGVSQSPSNKVTEKGKDVELRCDPISGHTALYWYRQSLGQGLEFLIYFQGNSAPDKSGLPSDRFSAERTGGSVSTLTIQRTQQEDSAVYLCASSSPVVFGANVLTFGAGSRLTVL.

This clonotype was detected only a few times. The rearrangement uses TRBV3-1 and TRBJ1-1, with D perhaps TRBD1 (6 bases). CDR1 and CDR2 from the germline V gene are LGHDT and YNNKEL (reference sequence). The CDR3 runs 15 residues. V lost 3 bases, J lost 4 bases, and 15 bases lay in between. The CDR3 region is CASSQAAGVGTEAFF. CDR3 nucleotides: TGTGCCAGCAGCCAGGCGGCAGGGGTTGGCACTGAAGCTTTCTTT.

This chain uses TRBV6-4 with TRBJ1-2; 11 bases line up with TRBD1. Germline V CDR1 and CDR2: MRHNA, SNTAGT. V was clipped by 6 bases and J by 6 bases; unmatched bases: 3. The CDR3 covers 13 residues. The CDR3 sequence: CASRRDRGDGYTF. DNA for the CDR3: TGTGCCAGCAGGAGGGACAGGGGGGATGGCTACACCTTC.

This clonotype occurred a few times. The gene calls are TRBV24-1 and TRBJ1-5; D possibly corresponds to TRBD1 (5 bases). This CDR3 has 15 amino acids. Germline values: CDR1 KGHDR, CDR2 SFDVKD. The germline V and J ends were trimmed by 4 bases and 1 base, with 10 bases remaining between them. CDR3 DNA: TGTGCCACCAGTGAGAGGGGACTCAGCAATCAGCCCCAGCATTTT. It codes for CATSERGLSNQPQHF.

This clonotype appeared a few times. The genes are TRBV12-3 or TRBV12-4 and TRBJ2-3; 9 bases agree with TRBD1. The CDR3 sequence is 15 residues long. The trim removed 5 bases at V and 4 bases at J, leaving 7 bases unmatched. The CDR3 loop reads CASSADRGNADTQYF. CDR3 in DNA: TGTGCCAGCAGTGCGGACAGGGGTAACGCAGATACGCAGTATTTT.